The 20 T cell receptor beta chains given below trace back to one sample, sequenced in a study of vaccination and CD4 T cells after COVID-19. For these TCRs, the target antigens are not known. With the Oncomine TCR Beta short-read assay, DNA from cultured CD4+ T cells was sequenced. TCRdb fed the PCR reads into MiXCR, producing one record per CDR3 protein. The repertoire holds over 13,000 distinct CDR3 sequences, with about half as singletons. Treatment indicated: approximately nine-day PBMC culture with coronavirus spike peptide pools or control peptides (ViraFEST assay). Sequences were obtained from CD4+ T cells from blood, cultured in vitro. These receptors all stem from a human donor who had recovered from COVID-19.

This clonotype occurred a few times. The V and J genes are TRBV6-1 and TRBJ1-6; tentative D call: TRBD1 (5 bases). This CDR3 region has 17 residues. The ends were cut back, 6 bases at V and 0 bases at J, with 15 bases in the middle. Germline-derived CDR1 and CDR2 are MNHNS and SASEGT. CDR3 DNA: TGTGCCAGCAGCAGGGACGGCCCAAGCTCCTATAATTCACCCCTCCACTTT. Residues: CASSRDGPSSYNSPLHF.

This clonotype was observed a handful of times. The CDR3 DNA follows: TGTGCCAGCAGCTTAGTGGACAGTTACGAGCAGTACTTC. This gives the protein CASSLVDSYEQYF. This rearrangement joins TRBV7-2 to TRBJ2-7, with D perhaps TRBD1 (6 bases). Germline assignment: CDR1 SGHTA and CDR2 FQGNSA. CDR3 size: 13 residues. Between the trimmed V and J ends, which lost 1 base and 4 bases, there was a span of 8 bases.

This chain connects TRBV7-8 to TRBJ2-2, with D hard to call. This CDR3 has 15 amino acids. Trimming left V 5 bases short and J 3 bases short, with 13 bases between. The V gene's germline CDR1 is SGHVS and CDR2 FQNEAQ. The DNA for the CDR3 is TGTGCCAGCAGCCCAGGACCCACGGACACCGGGGAGCTGTTTTTT. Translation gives CASSPGPTDTGELFF. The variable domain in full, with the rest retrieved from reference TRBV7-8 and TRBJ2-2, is GAGVSQSPRYKVAKRGQDVALRCDPISGHVSLFWYQQALGQGPEFLTYFQNEAQLDKSGLPSDRFFAERPEGSVSTLKIQRTQQEDSAVYLCASSPGPTDTGELFFGEGSRLTVL.

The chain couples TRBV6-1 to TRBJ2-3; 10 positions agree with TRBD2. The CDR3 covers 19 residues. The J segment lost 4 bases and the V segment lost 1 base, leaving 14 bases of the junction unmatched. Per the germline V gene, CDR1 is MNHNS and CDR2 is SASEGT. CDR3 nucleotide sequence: TGTGCCAGCAGTGAAGGGGTCCCGGGACTAGCGAGGGGGGCAGATACGCAGTATTTT. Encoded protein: CASSEGVPGLARGADTQYF.

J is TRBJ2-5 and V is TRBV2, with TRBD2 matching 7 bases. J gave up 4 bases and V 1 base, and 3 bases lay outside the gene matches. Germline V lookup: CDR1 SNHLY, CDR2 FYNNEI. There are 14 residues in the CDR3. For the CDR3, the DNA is TGTGCCAGCAGTGAAGGACTAGCACGAGAGACCCAGTACTTC. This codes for CASSEGLARETQYF.

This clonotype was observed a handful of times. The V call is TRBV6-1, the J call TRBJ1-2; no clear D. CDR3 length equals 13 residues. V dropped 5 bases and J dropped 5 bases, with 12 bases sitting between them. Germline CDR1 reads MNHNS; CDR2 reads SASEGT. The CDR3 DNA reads TGTGCCAGCAGTCCGGTAATAGGGTATGGCTACACCTTC. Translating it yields CASSPVIGYGYTF.

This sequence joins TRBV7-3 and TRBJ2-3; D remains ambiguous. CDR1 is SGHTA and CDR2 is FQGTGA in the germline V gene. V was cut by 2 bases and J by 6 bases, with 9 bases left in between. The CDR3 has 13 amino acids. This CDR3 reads CASSLGAGDTQYF. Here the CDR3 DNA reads TGTGCCAGCAGCTTAGGAGCCGGCGATACGCAGTATTTT.

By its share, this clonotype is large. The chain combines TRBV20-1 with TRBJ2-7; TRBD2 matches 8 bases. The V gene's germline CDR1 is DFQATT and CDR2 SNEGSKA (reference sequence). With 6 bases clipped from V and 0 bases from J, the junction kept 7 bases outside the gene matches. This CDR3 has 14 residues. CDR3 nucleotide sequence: TGCAGTGCCCGGAGCGGGGGTAACTCCTACGAGCAGTACTTC. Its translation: CSARSGGNSYEQYF.

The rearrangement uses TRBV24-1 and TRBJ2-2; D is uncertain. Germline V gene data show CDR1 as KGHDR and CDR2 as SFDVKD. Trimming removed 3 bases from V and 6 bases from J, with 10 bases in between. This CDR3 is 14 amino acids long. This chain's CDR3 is CATSDPTSSGELFF. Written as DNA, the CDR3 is TGTGCCACCAGTGATCCAACAAGTTCCGGGGAGCTGTTTTTT.

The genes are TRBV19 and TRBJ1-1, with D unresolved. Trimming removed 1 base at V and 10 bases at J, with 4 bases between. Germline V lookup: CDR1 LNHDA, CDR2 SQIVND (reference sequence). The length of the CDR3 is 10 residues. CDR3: CASSIGRAFF. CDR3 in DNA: TGTGCCAGTAGTATAGGGAGAGCTTTCTTT.

For the CDR3, the DNA is TGTGCCAGCAGTCGGACAGGGCAAAAGGGACCCCTCCACTTT. Protein: CASSRTGQKGPLHF. V gene TRBV6-1 combines with J gene TRBJ1-6; 8 bases are a match to TRBD1. The CDR3 extends over 14 amino acids. Per germline, CDR1 MNHNS and CDR2 SASEGT. J was trimmed by 12 bases and V by 5 bases; bases with no gene match: 9.

For the CDR3, the DNA is TGTGCCAGCAGTCGTAACAGGGTTCTATATCAGCCCCAGCATTTT. Amino acid sequence: CASSRNRVLYQPQHF. This chain uses TRBV28 with TRBJ1-5, with D possibly TRBD1 on 6 matching bases. V shed 5 bases and J shed 5 bases, with 16 bases lying between them. The CDR3 runs 15 residues. Per the germline V gene, CDR1 is MDHEN and CDR2 is SYDVKM.

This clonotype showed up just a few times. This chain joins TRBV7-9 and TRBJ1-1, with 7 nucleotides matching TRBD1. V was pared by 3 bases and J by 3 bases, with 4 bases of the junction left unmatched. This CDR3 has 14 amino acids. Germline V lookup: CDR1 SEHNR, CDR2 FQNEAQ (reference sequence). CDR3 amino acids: CASSFGQADTEAFF. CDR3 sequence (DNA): TGTGCCAGCAGCTTCGGACAGGCTGACACTGAAGCTTTCTTT.

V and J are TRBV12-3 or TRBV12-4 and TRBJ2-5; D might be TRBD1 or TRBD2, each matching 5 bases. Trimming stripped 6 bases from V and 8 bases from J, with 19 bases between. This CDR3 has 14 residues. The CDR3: CASRLSGAPVTQYF. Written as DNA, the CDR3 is TGTGCCAGCAGACTCTCCGGGGCCCCCGTAACCCAGTACTTC.

The CDR3: CAISERGETGDSEQYF. DNA for the CDR3: TGTGCCATCAGTGAGAGGGGGGAGACAGGGGACAGCGAGCAGTACTTC. The chain uses TRBV10-3 and TRBJ2-7, with TRBD1 matching over 8 bases. Germline V gene lookup returns CDR1 ENHRY and CDR2 SYGVKD. Germline trimming cut 2 bases from V and 6 bases from J; bases unmatched to any gene: 12. CDR3 size: 16 residues.

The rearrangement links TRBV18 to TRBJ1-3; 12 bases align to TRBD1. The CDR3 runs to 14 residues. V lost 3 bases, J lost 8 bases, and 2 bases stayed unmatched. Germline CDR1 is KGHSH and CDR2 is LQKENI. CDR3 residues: CASSPGQGADTIYF. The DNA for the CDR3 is TGTGCCAGCTCACCGGGACAGGGGGCTGACACCATATATTTT.

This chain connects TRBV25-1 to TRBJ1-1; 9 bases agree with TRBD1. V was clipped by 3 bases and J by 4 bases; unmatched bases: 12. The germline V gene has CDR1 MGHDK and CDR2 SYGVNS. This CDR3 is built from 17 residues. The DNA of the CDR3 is TGTGCCAGCAGTGATTCCGGGACAGGGTCTAGTGGCACTGAAGCTTTCTTT. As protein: CASSDSGTGSSGTEAFF.

CDR3 bases: TGTGCCAGCAGCCGAAGCGGGGCTCTGGATGAGCAGTTCTTC. The encoded protein is CASSRSGALDEQFF. The J gene is TRBJ2-1, the V gene TRBV7-8, with TRBD2 matching 7 bases. V shed 5 bases, J shed 8 bases, and the junction held 9 bases outside the gene matches. CDR1 and CDR2 from the germline V gene are SGHVS and FQNEAQ. The CDR3 totals 14 residues.

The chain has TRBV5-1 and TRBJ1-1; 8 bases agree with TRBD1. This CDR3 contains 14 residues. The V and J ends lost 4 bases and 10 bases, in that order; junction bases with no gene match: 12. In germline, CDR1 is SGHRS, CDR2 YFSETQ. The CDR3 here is CASSPGWDRSIAFF. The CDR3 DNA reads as TGCGCCAGCAGCCCGGGTTGGGACAGGTCAATAGCTTTCTTT.

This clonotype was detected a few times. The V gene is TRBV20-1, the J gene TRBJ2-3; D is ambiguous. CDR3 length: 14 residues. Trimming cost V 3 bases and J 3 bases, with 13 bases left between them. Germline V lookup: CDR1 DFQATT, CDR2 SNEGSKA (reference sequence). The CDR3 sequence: CSARAAINTDTQYF. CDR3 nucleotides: TGCAGTGCTAGGGCCGCCATTAATACAGATACGCAGTATTTT.